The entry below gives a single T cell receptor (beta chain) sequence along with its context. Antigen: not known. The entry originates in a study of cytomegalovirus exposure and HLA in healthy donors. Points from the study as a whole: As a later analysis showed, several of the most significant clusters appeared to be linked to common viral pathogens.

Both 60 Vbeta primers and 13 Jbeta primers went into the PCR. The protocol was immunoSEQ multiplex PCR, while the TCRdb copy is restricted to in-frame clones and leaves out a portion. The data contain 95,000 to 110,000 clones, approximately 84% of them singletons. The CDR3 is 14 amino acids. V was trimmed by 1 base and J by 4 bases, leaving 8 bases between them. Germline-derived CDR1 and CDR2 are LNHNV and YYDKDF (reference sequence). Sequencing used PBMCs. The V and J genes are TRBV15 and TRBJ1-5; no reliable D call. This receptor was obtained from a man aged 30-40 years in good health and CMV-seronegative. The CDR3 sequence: CATSRVQDNQPQHF. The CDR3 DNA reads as TGTGCCACCAGCAGAGTCCAGGATAATCAGCCCCAGCATTTT. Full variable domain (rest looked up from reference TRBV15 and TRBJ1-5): DAMVIQNPRYQVTQFGKPVTLSCSQTLNHNVMYWYQQKSSQAPKLLFHYYDKDFNNEADTPDNFQSRRPNTSFCFLDIRSPGLGDTAMYLCATSRVQDNQPQHFGDGTRLSIL.